Following are 13 T cell receptor beta chains from one sample sequenced in a study of control samples from healthy donors and cancer patients. TCRdb keeps only in-frame clones here, not all; method: immunoSEQ multiplex PCR. The repertoire holds tens of thousands of clones, with approximately 95% as singletons. The sequenced sample consisted of blood. The receptors stem from a woman aged 25 to 39 in good health.

The chain is built from TRBV19 and TRBJ2-1; D not certain. Trimming took 0 bases from V and 12 from J, leaving 9 bases between them. Germline CDR1 and CDR2: LNHDA and SQIVND (reference sequence). The CDR3 runs to 12 residues. The CDR3 sequence is CASSIEVSRQFF. The CDR3 bases are TGTGCCAGTAGTATAGAAGTTAGCAGGCAGTTCTTC.

The chain joins TRBV10-3 to TRBJ1-3; TRBD1 agrees at 7 bases. The V gene's germline CDR1 is ENHRY and CDR2 SYGVKD. The CDR3 extends over 16 amino acids. V was clipped by 10 bases and J by 0 bases; unmatched bases: 12. Here the CDR3 DNA reads TGTGCCACCCCCCTTTTGTGGGACAGCTCTGGAAACACCATATATTTT. Protein sequence: CATPLLWDSSGNTIYF.

The V and J genes are TRBV28 and TRBJ1-2, with D perhaps matching TRBD1 (5 bases). The V and J ends lost 2 bases and 4 bases respectively, with 17 bases between them. The CDR3 length is 16 residues. Germline V gene data show CDR1 as MDHEN and CDR2 as SYDVKM. The CDR3 coding sequence is TGTGCCAGCAGTTTACAGACCCAGACAGCCCTCTATGGCTACACCTTC. It yields the protein CASSLQTQTALYGYTF.

V and J are TRBV11-3 and TRBJ2-1, with 12 bases lining up with TRBD2. With V trimmed by 0 bases and J by 4 bases, 1 base remained unmatched. The germline V gene encodes CDR1 SGHNT and CDR2 YENEEA. The length of the CDR3 is 16 residues. The CDR3: CASSLEGTSGYNEQFF. The CDR3 nucleotides read TGTGCCAGCAGCTTAGAGGGGACTAGCGGGTACAATGAGCAGTTCTTC. Full variable domain (remainder filled in from reference TRBV11-3 and TRBJ2-1): EAGVVQSPRYKIIEKKQPVAFWCNPISGHNTLYWYLQNLGQGPELLIRYENEEAVDDSQLPKDRFSAERLKGVDSTLKIQPAELGDSAVYLCASSLEGTSGYNEQFFGPGTRLTVL.

This clone was counted a single time. The rearrangement joins TRBV3-1 (or the pseudogene TRBV3-2) to TRBJ2-3; D call uncertain. V was pared by 4 bases and J by 4 bases, with 3 bases between. This CDR3 region has 11 residues. Germline assignment: CDR1 LGHDT and CDR2 YNNKEL (reference sequence). CDR3 loop: CASSLADTQYF. The CDR3 bases are TGTGCCAGCAGCCTAGCAGATACGCAGTATTTT.

The J gene is TRBJ2-1, the V gene TRBV12-3 or TRBV12-4, with a possible D match to TRBD2 (6 bases). The CDR3 loop spans 13 amino acids. The V and J ends lost 9 bases and 1 base respectively, with 10 bases between them. The CDR3 loop reads CARRLVSYNEQFF. The CDR3 bases are TGTGCCAGAAGACTAGTGTCCTACAATGAGCAGTTCTTC.

The V call is TRBV30, the J call TRBJ1-1; D may be TRBD1 (5 bases). Germline CDR1 GTSNPN, CDR2 SVGIG (reference sequence). The CDR3 extends over 15 amino acids. The germline V and J ends were trimmed by 0 bases and 1 base, with 12 bases remaining between them. In DNA form, the CDR3 reads TGTGCCTGGAGTGTACGGGGGGAGGGGAACACTGAAGCTTTCTTT. Translated, it gives CAWSVRGEGNTEAFF.

The V call is TRBV29-1, the J call TRBJ1-1; TRBD1 is a possible D gene (5 bases). In germline, CDR1 is SQVTM, CDR2 ANQGSEA. This CDR3 region has 14 residues. V lost 1 base and J 0 bases, leaving 9 bases between the germline ends. CDR3 in DNA: TGCAGCGTTGAAGCAAGGGGAGTGAACACTGAAGCTTTCTTT. It specifies CSVEARGVNTEAFF. The variable domain in full, completed from reference TRBV29-1 and TRBJ1-1, reads SAVISQKPSRDICQRGTSLTIQCQVDSQVTMMFWYRQQPGQSLTLIATANQGSEATYESGFVIDKFPISRPNLTFSTLTVSNMSPEDSSIYLCSVEARGVNTEAFFGQGTRLTVV.

The chain recombines TRBV3-1 (or the pseudogene TRBV3-2) with TRBJ2-7; unclear D gene. The CDR3 consists of 13 residues. Germline assignment: CDR1 LGHDT and CDR2 YNNKEL (reference sequence). Between the trimmed V and J ends, which lost 1 base and 2 bases, there was a span of 6 bases. The CDR3 spells CASSQGEAYEQYF. The CDR3 nucleotides read TGTGCCAGCAGCCAAGGAGAAGCCTACGAGCAGTACTTC.

A note on this clone: Other DNA sequences within the sample encode an identical CDR3. The rearrangement joins TRBV3-1 (or the pseudogene TRBV3-2) to TRBJ2-7; 10 bases are shared with TRBD2. Trimming removed 1 base from V and 0 bases from J; junction bases left unmatched: 0. Germline V CDR1 and CDR2: LGHDT, YNNKEL (reference sequence). This CDR3 has 15 residues. The CDR3 coding sequence is TGTGCCAGCAGCCAAGGACTAGCGGGCTCCTACGAGCAGTACTTC. Its translation is CASSQGLAGSYEQYF.

The rearrangement joins TRBV24-1 to TRBJ1-2; TRBD1 might be the D (5 bases). Germline V lookup: CDR1 KGHDR, CDR2 SFDVKD. The V and J ends lost 6 bases and 6 bases respectively, with 10 bases between them. This CDR3 has 12 residues. The CDR3 nucleotides read TGTGCCACCAGTTGGGGAGGGGATGGCTACACCTTC. Translating it yields CATSWGGDGYTF.

The chain links TRBV10-3 to TRBJ1-4, with TRBD1 matching over 9 bases. The J segment lost 1 base and the V segment lost 6 bases, leaving 6 bases of the junction unmatched. Germline CDR1 and CDR2: ENHRY and SYGVKD. CDR3 size: 16 residues. DNA for the CDR3: TGTGCCATCAGCTATCGACAGGGGGGAACTAATGAAAAACTGTTTTTT. Translating gives CAISYRQGGTNEKLFF.

This clone was detected only once. The CDR3 here is CASSQAGTSSNSYNEQFF. The CDR3 DNA follows: TGTGCCAGCAGCCAAGCTGGGACTAGCTCAAACTCCTACAATGAGCAGTTCTTC. The V call is TRBV4-2, the J call TRBJ2-1, with 9 bases identical to TRBD2. The junction had 7 bases not matched to a gene; V was cut back by 1 base and J by 0 bases. CDR3 length: 18 amino acids. In germline, CDR1 is LGHNA, CDR2 YNFKEQ.